The 7 T cell receptor beta chains below come from one sample, sequenced in a study of cytomegalovirus exposure and HLA in healthy donors. Primers for the PCR totalled 60 Vbeta and 13 Jbeta. Here immunoSEQ multiplex PCR was the method, and the copy in TCRdb shows in-frame clones only, minus some. In the table there are around 71,000 clones, roughly 60% of which are singletons. The sample consisted of PBMCs. All receptors derive from a man aged 30-40 years in good health and CMV-seropositive.

This rearrangement joins TRBV27 to TRBJ2-3; perhaps TRBD2 as D (6 bases). Per the germline V gene, CDR1 is MNHEY and CDR2 is SMNVEV (reference sequence). The V and J ends lost 5 bases and 2 bases respectively, with 14 bases between them. The CDR3 is made up of 15 amino acids. The CDR3 spells CASSDSGRYTDTQYF. In nucleotides, the CDR3 is TGTGCCAGCAGTGACAGCGGGCGATACACAGATACGCAGTATTTT.

CDR3 sequence: CASLRDRSYNEQFF. Written as DNA, the CDR3 is TGTGCCAGCCTCCGGGACAGATCCTACAATGAGCAGTTCTTC. The chain has TRBV6-1 and TRBJ2-1; 7 bases are shared with TRBD1. The CDR3 is made up of 14 amino acids. Germline CDR1 MNHNS, CDR2 SASEGT. V lost 8 bases to trimming and J lost 1 base; unmatched junction nucleotides: 5.

This clone occurred once. This chain links TRBV9 with TRBJ2-7, with 14 bases aligning to TRBD2. The CDR3 contains 15 residues. From germline, CDR1 is SGDLS and CDR2 YYNGEE. Losses at the gene ends were 3 bases for V and 3 bases for J; bases not matched to a gene: 2. CDR3 nucleotides: TGTGCCAGCAGCGAGGGACTAGCGGGGGACTACGAGCAGTACTTC. Protein product: CASSEGLAGDYEQYF.

The gene calls are TRBV5-4 and TRBJ2-1; D unclear. This CDR3 is 14 amino acids long. V lost 1 base and J lost 0, with 5 bases in between. Germline CDR1 SGHNT, CDR2 YYREEE (reference sequence). The CDR3 DNA reads TGTGCCAGCAGCTTGATCAGCTCCTACAATGAGCAGTTCTTC. This sequence encodes CASSLISSYNEQFF.

In nucleotides, the CDR3 is TGTGCCAGCATCGCCGGGACTAGCGGGAGGGGAGCCAAAAACATTCAGTACTTC. Amino acids: CASIAGTSGRGAKNIQYF. The genes are TRBV5-4 and TRBJ2-4; the match to TRBD2 covers 16 bases. Germline CDR1 reads SGHNT; CDR2 reads YYREEE (reference sequence). This CDR3 has 18 amino acids. Trimming cost V 6 bases and J 0 bases; bases outside gene matches: 6.

This chain links TRBV25-1 with TRBJ1-5; D not resolved. The V and J ends lost 4 bases and 7 bases respectively, with 8 bases between them. The CDR3 is 12 amino acids. CDR1 MGHDK and CDR2 SYGVNS come from the germline V gene. The CDR3 sequence is CASSGLGQPQHF. The CDR3 DNA reads as TGTGCCAGCAGTGGTCTAGGCCAGCCCCAGCATTTT.

V usage is TRBV7-2 and J usage is TRBJ1-2; TRBD1 matches at 9 bases. Per the germline V gene, CDR1 is SGHTA and CDR2 is FQGNSA. J was trimmed by 4 bases and V by 11 bases; bases with no gene match: 11. CDR3 length: 14 amino acids. Here the CDR3 reads CAQGEGQGVYGYTF. As DNA, the CDR3 is TGTGCCCAGGGGGAGGGACAGGGAGTCTATGGCTACACCTTC.